A selection of T cell receptor beta chains follows, all from one sample in a study of vaccination and CD4 T cells after COVID-19. These receptors have no identified antigens. From the PCR reads, TCRdb called clonotypes with MiXCR, one entry per CDR3 protein. The sample yields fewer than 25,000 distinct CDR3 sequences, about half seen once. Sequencing was done on a sample of CD4+ T cells from blood, cultured in vitro. These receptors all stem from a human donor who had recovered from COVID-19. Each CDR3 is given with its conserved first and last residue. D genes are given only for firm matches. Clone size is stated in some rows and not others, as once, few, many or a class when expanded.

j_call clone_size d_call v_call cdr3_nt cdr3_aa
TRBJ2-3 once . TRBV5-1 TGCGCCAGCAGCTTGTATGGGGGACCAAGCACAGATACGCAGTATTTT CASSLYGGPSTDTQYF
TRBJ1-1 . TRBD1 TRBV20-1 TGCAGTGCCAGGGGGGTAGACAGACTGAACACTGAAGCTTTCTTT CSARGVDRLNTEAFF
TRBJ2-7 . . TRBV5-1 TGCGCCAGCAGCTTGGACAGCCCTTTTTACGAGCAGTACTTC CASSLDSPFYEQYF
TRBJ2-7 . . TRBV6-1 TGTGCCAGCTCTGGAGGGAGTGTGACCTACGAGCAGTACTTC CASSGGSVTYEQYF
TRBJ2-7 . TRBD2 TRBV4-2 TGTGCCAGCAGCCCAGCGTTAGCGGGAGGTCGGGGCGAGCAGTACTTC CASSPALAGGRGEQYF
TRBJ2-1 . . TRBV11-3 TGTGCCAGCAGCTTAGTCCTCCCCTTTGGAATAGTGAGATACAATGAGCAGTTCTTC CASSLVLPFGIVRYNEQFF
TRBJ1-6 . TRBD1 TRBV7-2 TGTGCCAGCAGCTTTGGTATGACAGGGGAATCACCCCCCCACTTT CASSFGMTGESPPHF
TRBJ1-2 . . TRBV29-1 TGCAGCGTGGCAGGAGATAACTATGGCTACACCTTC CSVAGDNYGYTF
TRBJ1-1 . TRBD1 TRBV29-1 TGCAGCGTGGGGACAGTTATGAACACTGAAGCTTTCTTT CSVGTVMNTEAFF
TRBJ1-1 few . TRBV20-1 TGCAGTGCTAGAAACATGGGGAAACGGACTGAAGCTTTCTTT CSARNMGKRTEAFF
TRBJ1-5 few . TRBV12-3/TRBV12-4 TGTGCCAGCAGTTTCCGGGACCGCAATCAGCCCCAGCATTTT CASSFRDRNQPQHF
TRBJ2-7 once . TRBV6-1 TGTGCCAGCAGTGCTCGGGGCGGCTACGAGCAGTACTTC CASSARGGYEQYF
TRBJ2-5 . . TRBV20-1 TGCAGTGCCGCGACCAGCGACAGCTGGGGGCAAGAGACCCAGTACTTC CSAATSDSWGQETQYF
TRBJ1-6 . . TRBV28 TGTGCCAGCAGTTTAAACAGGGAAAGGTCACCCCTCCACTTT CASSLNRERSPLHF